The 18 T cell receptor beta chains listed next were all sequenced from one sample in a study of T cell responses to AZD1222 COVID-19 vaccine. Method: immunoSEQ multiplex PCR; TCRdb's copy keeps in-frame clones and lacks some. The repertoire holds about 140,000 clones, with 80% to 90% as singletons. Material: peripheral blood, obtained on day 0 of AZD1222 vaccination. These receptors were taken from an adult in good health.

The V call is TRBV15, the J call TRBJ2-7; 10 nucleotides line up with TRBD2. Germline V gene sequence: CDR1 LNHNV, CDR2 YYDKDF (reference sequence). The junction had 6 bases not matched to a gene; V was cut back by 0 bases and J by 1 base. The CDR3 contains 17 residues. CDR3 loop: CATSREAGLAESYEQYF. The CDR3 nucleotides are TGTGCCACCAGCAGAGAGGCCGGACTAGCGGAGTCCTACGAGCAGTACTTC.

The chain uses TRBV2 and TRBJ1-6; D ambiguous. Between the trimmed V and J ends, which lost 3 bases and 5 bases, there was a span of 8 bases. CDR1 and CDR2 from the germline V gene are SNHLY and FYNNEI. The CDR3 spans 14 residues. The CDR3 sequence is CASSEGSNNSPLHF. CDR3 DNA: TGTGCCAGCAGTGAGGGCAGCAATAATTCACCCCTCCACTTT.

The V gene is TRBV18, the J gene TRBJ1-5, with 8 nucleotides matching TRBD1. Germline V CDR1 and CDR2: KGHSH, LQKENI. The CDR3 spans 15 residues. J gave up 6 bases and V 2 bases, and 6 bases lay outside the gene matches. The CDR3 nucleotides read TGTGCCAGCTCACCAGACAGGGGAGGAGTTCAGCCCCAGCATTTT. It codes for CASSPDRGGVQPQHF.

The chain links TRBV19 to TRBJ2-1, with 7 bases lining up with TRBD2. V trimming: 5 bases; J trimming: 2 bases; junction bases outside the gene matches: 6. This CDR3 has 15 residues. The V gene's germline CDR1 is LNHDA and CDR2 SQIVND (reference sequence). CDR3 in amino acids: CASSGLLATYNEQFF. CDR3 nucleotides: TGTGCCAGTAGTGGACTACTAGCGACCTACAATGAGCAGTTCTTC.

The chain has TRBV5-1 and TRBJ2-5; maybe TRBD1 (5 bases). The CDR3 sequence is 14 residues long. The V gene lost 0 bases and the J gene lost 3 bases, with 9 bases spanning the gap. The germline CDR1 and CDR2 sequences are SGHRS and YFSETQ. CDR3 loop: CASSLGQQKETQYF. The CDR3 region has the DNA TGCGCCAGCAGCTTGGGACAGCAGAAAGAGACCCAGTACTTC.

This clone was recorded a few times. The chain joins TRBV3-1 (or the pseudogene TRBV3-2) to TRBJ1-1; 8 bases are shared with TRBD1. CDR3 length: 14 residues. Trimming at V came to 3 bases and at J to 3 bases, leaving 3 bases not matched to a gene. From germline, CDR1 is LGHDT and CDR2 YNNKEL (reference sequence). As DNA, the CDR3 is TGTGCCAGCAGCCACTCGGACAGGGACACTGAAGCTTTCTTT. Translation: CASSHSDRDTEAFF.

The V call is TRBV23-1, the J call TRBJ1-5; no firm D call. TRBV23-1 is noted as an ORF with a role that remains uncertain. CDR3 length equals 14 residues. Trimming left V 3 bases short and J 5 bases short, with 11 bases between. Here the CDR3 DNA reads TGCGCCAGCAGTCATCGTAGGGTCGATCAGCCCCAGCATTTT. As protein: CASSHRRVDQPQHF.

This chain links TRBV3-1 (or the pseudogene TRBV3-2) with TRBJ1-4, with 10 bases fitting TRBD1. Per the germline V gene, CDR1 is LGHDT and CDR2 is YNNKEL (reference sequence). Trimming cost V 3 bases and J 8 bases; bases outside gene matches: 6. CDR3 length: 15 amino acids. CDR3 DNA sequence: TGTGCCAGCAGCCAGAGACAGGGGGCTTTGGAAAAACTGTTTTTT. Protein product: CASSQRQGALEKLFF.

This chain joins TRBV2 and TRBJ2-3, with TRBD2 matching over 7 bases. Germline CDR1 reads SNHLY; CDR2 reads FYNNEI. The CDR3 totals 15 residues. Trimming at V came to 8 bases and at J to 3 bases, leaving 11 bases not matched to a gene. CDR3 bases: TGTGCCAGCCGGTTGGCGGGGGTCTTAACAGATACGCAGTATTTT. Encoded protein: CASRLAGVLTDTQYF.

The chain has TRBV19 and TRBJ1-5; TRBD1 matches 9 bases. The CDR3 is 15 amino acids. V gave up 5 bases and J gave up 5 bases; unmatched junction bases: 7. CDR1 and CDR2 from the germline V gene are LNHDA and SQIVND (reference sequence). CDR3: CASSHRGPGDQPQHF. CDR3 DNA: TGTGCCAGTAGTCACAGGGGGCCGGGTGATCAGCCCCAGCATTTT.

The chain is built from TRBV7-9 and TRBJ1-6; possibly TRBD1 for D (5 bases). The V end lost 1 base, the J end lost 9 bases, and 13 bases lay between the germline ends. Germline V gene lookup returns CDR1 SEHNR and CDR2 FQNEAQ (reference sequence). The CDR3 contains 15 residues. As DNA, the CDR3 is TGTGCCAGCAGCTTAGAGGGGACGTGGAGTTCACCCCTCCACTTT. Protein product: CASSLEGTWSSPLHF. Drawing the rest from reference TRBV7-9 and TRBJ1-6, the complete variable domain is DTGVSQNPRHKITKRGQNVTFRCDPISEHNRLYWYRQTLGQGPEFLTYFQNEAQLEKSRLLSDRFSAERPKGSFSTLEIQRTEQGDSAMYLCASSLEGTWSSPLHFGNGTRLTVT.

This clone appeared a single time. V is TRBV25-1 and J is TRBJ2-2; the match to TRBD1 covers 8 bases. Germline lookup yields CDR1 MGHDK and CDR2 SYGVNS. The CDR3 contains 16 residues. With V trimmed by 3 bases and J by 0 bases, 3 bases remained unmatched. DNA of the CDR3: TGTGCCAGCAGTGACAGGGGGCTACCGAACACCGGGGAGCTGTTTTTT. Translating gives CASSDRGLPNTGELFF.

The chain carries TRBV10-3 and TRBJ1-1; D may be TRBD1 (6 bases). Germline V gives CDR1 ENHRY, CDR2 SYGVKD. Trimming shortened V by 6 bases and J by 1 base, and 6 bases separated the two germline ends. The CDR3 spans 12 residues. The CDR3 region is CAIRQGNTEAFF. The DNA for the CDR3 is TGTGCCATCAGACAGGGGAACACTGAAGCTTTCTTT.

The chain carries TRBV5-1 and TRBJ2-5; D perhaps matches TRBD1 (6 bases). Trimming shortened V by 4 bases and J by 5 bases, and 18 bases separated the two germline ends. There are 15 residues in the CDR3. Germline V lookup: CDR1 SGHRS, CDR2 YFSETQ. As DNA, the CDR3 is TGCGCCAGCAGCCCGCGGACAGATAGTTTTGAGACCCAGTACTTC. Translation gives CASSPRTDSFETQYF.

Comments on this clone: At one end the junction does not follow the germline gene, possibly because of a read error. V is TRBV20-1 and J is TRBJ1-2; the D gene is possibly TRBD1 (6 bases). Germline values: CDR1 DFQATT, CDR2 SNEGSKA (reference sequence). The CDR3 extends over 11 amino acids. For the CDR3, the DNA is TGCAGTGCTAGGACGACAGGAGTCGGGGCCTTC. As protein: CSARTTGVGAF.

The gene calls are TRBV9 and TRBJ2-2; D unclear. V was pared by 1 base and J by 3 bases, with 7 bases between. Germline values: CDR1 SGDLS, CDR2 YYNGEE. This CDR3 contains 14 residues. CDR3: CASSVRWDTGELFF. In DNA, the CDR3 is TGTGCCAGCAGCGTAAGGTGGGACACCGGGGAGCTGTTTTTT.

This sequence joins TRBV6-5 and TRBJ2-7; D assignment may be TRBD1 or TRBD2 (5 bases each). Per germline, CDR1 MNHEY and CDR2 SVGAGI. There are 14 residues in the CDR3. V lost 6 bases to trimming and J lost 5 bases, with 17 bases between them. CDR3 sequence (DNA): TGTGCCAGCAGGGGACCGGGACGGGCCCACGAGCAGTACTTC. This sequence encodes CASRGPGRAHEQYF.

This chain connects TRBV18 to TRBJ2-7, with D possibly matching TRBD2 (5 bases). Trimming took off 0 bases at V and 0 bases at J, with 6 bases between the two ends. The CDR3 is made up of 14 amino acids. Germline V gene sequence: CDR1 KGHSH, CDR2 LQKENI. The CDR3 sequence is CASSPPTTSYEQYF. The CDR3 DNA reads TGTGCCAGCTCACCACCGACTACCTCCTACGAGCAGTACTTC.